Below, 11 T cell receptor beta chains from the same sample are listed, as sequenced in a study of T-cell memory formation after mild COVID-19. Each CDR3 protein is one row after TCRdb ran MiXCR on the 5' RACE reads. Of 400,000 to 500,000 distinct CDR3 sequences detected, around 19% appear once; the ten largest clones hold 7.5% to 10%. The sequenced sample consisted of PBMCs or a T cell subset sorted from them (not recorded which). Receptor source: an adult woman who had mild COVID-19 (a few samples of this study predate the infection). Cell type and time point are not known.

V gene TRBV7-9 combines with J gene TRBJ2-7, with TRBD2 matching over 7 bases. CDR1 and CDR2 (germline): SEHNR, FQNEAQ (reference sequence). The CDR3 is 16 residues long. After removal of 3 bases from V and 5 bases from J, the junction contained 13 bases not matched to a gene. DNA of the CDR3: TGTGCCAGCAGCTTTTCTACAGCGGCAACTAGCGACGAGCAGTACTTC. Its translation is CASSFSTAATSDEQYF. Full variable domain (missing parts from reference TRBV7-9 and TRBJ2-7): DTGVSQNPRHKITKRGQNVTFRCDPISEHNRLYWYRQTLGQGPEFLTYFQNEAQLEKSRLLSDRFSAERPKGSFSTLEIQRTEQGDSAMYLCASSFSTAATSDEQYFGPGTRLTVT.

This clonotype was seen a few times. V is TRBV19 and J is TRBJ2-1; D call uncertain. This CDR3 has 10 amino acids. Germline V CDR1 and CDR2: LNHDA, SQIVND (reference sequence). V gave up 5 bases and J gave up 7 bases, with 3 bases separating them. In DNA, the CDR3 is TGTGCCAGTAGTTGGAATGAGCAGTTCTTC. Residues: CASSWNEQFF.

Only a few counts were recorded for this clonotype. The rearrangement joins TRBV9 to TRBJ1-1, with no clear D. This CDR3 region has 13 residues. Germline values: CDR1 SGDLS, CDR2 YYNGEE. Trimming shortened V by 3 bases and J by 3 bases, and 9 bases separated the two germline ends. The CDR3 is CASSADIYTEAFF. CDR3 bases: TGTGCCAGCAGCGCAGACATTTACACTGAAGCTTTCTTT.

This clonotype was detected a few times. CDR3 coding DNA: TGTGCCAGCAGGGGGGACCCTGAAGCTTTCTTT. It yields the protein CASRGDPEAFF. This chain connects TRBV12-3 or TRBV12-4 to TRBJ1-1, with TRBD1 as a possible D gene (5 bases). V was pared by 6 bases and J by 6 bases, with 8 bases between. The CDR3 is 11 residues long.

This clonotype was detected only a few times. The chain joins TRBV7-6 to TRBJ2-1; 7 bases match TRBD1. This CDR3 has 14 amino acids. Germline V lookup: CDR1 SGHVS, CDR2 FNYEAQ. V trimming: 1 base; J trimming: 9 bases; junction bases outside the gene matches: 6. CDR3 bases: TGTGCCAGCAGCTTAGTTCGACAGGGTAGTGAGCAGTTCTTC. Its protein product is CASSLVRQGSEQFF.

The chain couples TRBV19 to TRBJ2-7; 16 bases agree with TRBD2. The CDR3 contains 18 residues. Germline lookup yields CDR1 LNHDA and CDR2 SQIVND (reference sequence). Trimming cost V 3 bases and J 3 bases; bases outside gene matches: 8. The CDR3 DNA reads as TGTGCCAGTAGTATGGGGACTAGCGGGAGGGGTCTGATCTACGAGCAGTACTTC. It specifies CASSMGTSGRGLIYEQYF.

The chain uses TRBV5-1 and TRBJ1-6; D possibly corresponds to TRBD1 (5 bases). The V gene lost 4 bases and the J gene lost 7 bases, with 12 bases spanning the gap. In germline, CDR1 is SGHRS, CDR2 YFSETQ. This CDR3 has 14 residues. The CDR3 sequence: CASSPGDGNSPLHF. The CDR3 DNA is TGCGCCAGCAGCCCCGGGGACGGCAATTCACCCCTCCACTTT.

V is TRBV11-2 and J is TRBJ2-1; the match to TRBD2 covers 9 bases. CDR3 length: 15 amino acids. V lost 8 bases to trimming and J lost 1 base; unmatched junction nucleotides: 6. The germline V gene encodes CDR1 SGHAT and CDR2 FQNNGV. CDR3 nucleotides: TGTGCCAGCGGTCCGGGACTAGCTTCCTACAATGAGCAGTTCTTC. Its translation: CASGPGLASYNEQFF.

The chain couples TRBV7-3 to TRBJ2-5; TRBD2 is a possible D gene (7 bases). The CDR3 length is 15 residues. Germline assignment: CDR1 SGHTA and CDR2 FQGTGA. V was shortened by 3 bases and J by 1 base, with 12 bases between the two germline ends. The CDR3 sequence: CASSFMAGAQETQYF. The CDR3, as DNA: TGTGCCAGCAGCTTCATGGCGGGGGCCCAAGAGACCCAGTACTTC.

The rearrangement joins TRBV12-3 or TRBV12-4 to TRBJ2-1, with 8 bases matching TRBD1. J lost 7 bases, V lost 1 base, and 3 bases had no gene match. This CDR3 has 14 amino acids. CDR3 sequence: CASSLETGENEQFF. The CDR3 DNA reads as TGTGCCAGCAGTTTAGAGACAGGGGAAAATGAGCAGTTCTTC.

This chain links TRBV30 with TRBJ1-1, with D uncertain. CDR1 and CDR2 from the germline V gene are GTSNPN and SVGIG (reference sequence). Trimming took 0 bases from V and 0 from J, leaving 11 bases between them. CDR3 length: 15 residues. The CDR3 reads CAWSVGAGMNTEAFF. Here the CDR3 DNA reads TGTGCCTGGAGTGTAGGCGCGGGAATGAACACTGAAGCTTTCTTT.